What follows describes a single T cell receptor beta chain. Its cognate antigen has yet to be identified. No much larger clonotype is one base removed from it; base qualities were not supplied. Library preparation was by the immunoSEQ multiplex PCR assay. TCRdb's version of the immuneACCESS table is confined to in-frame rearrangements and falls short of the full clone set. An unresolved V gene accounts for under half of the shortfall where checked; the remainder is of unknown origin. The sample contains roughly 660,000 clones, over 75% of them found a single time. The ten largest clones take up around 0.01% of the sample. Relative to germline, V is 4 bases shorter and J is 0 bases shorter, with 10 bases between their ends. The CDR3, from cysteine to phenylalanine, totals 14 residues. Only the CDR3 portion is preserved as DNA: 42 bases, with reading frame beginning at the first base. Sequences MGHRA (CDR1) and YSYEKL (CDR2) are obtained from the germline V gene.

The data were taken from a study of shared T cell receptors in the human thymus (dated by TCRdb to 2020 to 2022). The study in broad terms: The study examined how self-reactive, shared T-cell receptor alpha chains are generated in the human thymus.

This sample was also put to use in a study of human thymus T cells. The second investigation adds: In Finland, the donors were immunologically healthy infants who were having open corrective cardiac surgery for congenital heart defects. Thymus tissue was obtained as surgical resects removed during corrective cardiac surgery. V and J gene segment usage appeared biased in both thymic and peripheral blood repertoires. The related research found that thymic TCR repertoires overlapped highly between unrelated individuals. The study used under ten infant thymus samples plus four related peripheral blood samples to characterize TCR alpha and beta repertoires. The cohort included over five male and a couple of female infants, with donor ages spanning 7 to 244 days. Thymocytes were mechanically released from the tissue and were stored as pellets of 10-30 million cells at -70 degrees C. Genomic DNA was extracted from frozen cell pellets with a QIAsymphony instrument. TCRB and TCRAD loci were amplified from a standardized quantity of quality-controlled genomic DNA using the immunoSEQ multiplex PCR assay. The V(D)J region was spanned by amplicons of a length sufficient to cover the CDR3 and to identify V and J genes. The commercial immunoSEQ service was used to sequence amplicons on an Illumina platform. Corrections for primer bias and sequencing errors followed previously described methods, while TCRAD and TCRB definitions were based on the IMGT database. The repertoires were analysed using immunoSEQ Analyzer 3.0 and VDJTools for basic statistics, V/J segment usage, diversity estimates, rarefaction and pairwise overlap. Diversity was estimated with Chao1, ChaoE, Efron-Thisted, Shannon and inverse Simpson indices, and also on datasets down-sampled to the smallest sample. For repertoire overlap, CDR3 nucleotide sequence, V gene and J gene had to match strictly, and clustering was done by Jaccard-based multidimensional scaling. On average, approximately 800,000 unique TCRB clonotypes were obtained from thymus samples, compared with 75,000 to 90,000 from blood samples.

The TCR sequence derives from a boy younger than two with a congenital heart defect. Donor details come from another sample of the same person, matched by shared clones. Sample: thymocytes. The sequence is built from TRBV4-1 and TRBJ2-7, with no confident D gene call. Here the CDR3 is given as CASSLTTYSYEQYF. The DNA sequence follows: TGCGCCAGCAGCCTTACTACCTACTCCTACGAGCAGTACTTC.